Each of the 3 T cell receptor beta chains below was sequenced from the same sample in a study of blood T cell repertoires in COVID-19. Repertoires were generated with immunoSEQ multiplex PCR, while TCRdb's copy carries only in-frame clones and drops some. The repertoire includes about 190,000 clones, about 88% of them detected once, and around 1.1% sits in the top ten. Specimen: peripheral blood. The receptor source for this set is a man aged 25-40 years with acute or convalescent COVID-19.

The rearrangement joins TRBV7-8 to TRBJ2-1, with a tentative D call TRBD1 (6 bases). The V end was cut by 1 base, the J end by 8 bases, with 9 bases between. CDR1 and CDR2 (germline): SGHVS, FQNEAQ. The CDR3 consists of 13 residues. CDR3 loop: CASSLVAGDEQFF. CDR3 nucleotides: TGTGCCAGCAGCTTAGTAGCAGGGGATGAGCAGTTCTTC.

The J gene is TRBJ2-7, the V gene TRBV4-2, with D possibly matching TRBD2 (5 bases). Trimming pared 0 bases from V and 3 bases from J, leaving 12 bases between. This CDR3 spans 15 amino acids. Germline V gene lookup returns CDR1 LGHNA and CDR2 YNFKEQ. In DNA, the CDR3 is TGTGCCAGCAGCCAAGACTTAGCGAGGGACTACGAGCAGTACTTC. The encoded protein is CASSQDLARDYEQYF.

This chain connects TRBV10-1 to TRBJ1-5, with D tentatively TRBD1 (5 bases). Germline values: CDR1 WNHNN, CDR2 SYGVQD (reference sequence). Trimming left V 3 bases short and J 7 bases short, with 13 bases between. The CDR3 contains 14 residues. In DNA form, the CDR3 reads TGCGCCAGCAGTGATGGGGCCCAGCACCAGCCCCAGCATTTT. This codes for CASSDGAQHQPQHF.